Below, 24 T cell receptor beta chains from the same sample are listed, as sequenced in a study of follicular helper T cells after annual influenza vaccination. Generated by immunoSEQ multiplex PCR, the TCRdb table keeps only in-frame clones and is missing some. The table lists roughly 10,000 clones, roughly 86% of them singletons. The time point here: 2014-2015 season, pre-vaccination. The sample was CXCR5- memory CD4+ T cells sorted from blood, taken on the day of influenza vaccination. Receptors were obtained from an adult who received the influenza vaccine.

This clone has only a few counts. This rearrangement joins TRBV5-1 to TRBJ1-1; D is undetermined. Germline CDR1 and CDR2: SGHRS and YFSETQ. Between the trimmed V and J ends, which lost 0 bases and 10 bases, there was a span of 10 bases. The CDR3 totals 12 residues. The CDR3 is CASSLGEAGAFF. The CDR3 DNA reads TGCGCCAGCAGCTTGGGGGAAGCGGGAGCTTTCTTT.

The chain links TRBV20-1 to TRBJ1-1; D gene uncertain. V dropped 2 bases and J dropped 4 bases, with 5 bases sitting between them. The CDR3 runs to 11 residues. From germline, CDR1 is DFQATT and CDR2 SNEGSKA (reference sequence). In nucleotides, the CDR3 is TGCAGTGCTAGACCCGGCACTGAAGCTTTCTTT. It yields the protein CSARPGTEAFF.

This clone was observed once. V usage is TRBV18 and J usage is TRBJ1-1; 8 bases agree with TRBD1. The CDR3 spans 14 residues. The germline gives CDR1 KGHSH, CDR2 LQKENI. V gave up 1 base and J gave up 5 bases; unmatched junction bases: 3. CDR3 sequence: CASSPQQGGTEAFF. The DNA of the CDR3 is TGTGCCAGCTCACCACAACAGGGGGGAACTGAAGCTTTCTTT.

This clone was seen only a few times. The chain recombines TRBV7-6 with TRBJ2-2, with 8 bases matching TRBD2. This CDR3 spans 16 amino acids. The germline gives CDR1 SGHVS, CDR2 FNYEAQ. The V segment lost 0 bases and the J segment 4 bases; nucleotides outside the gene matches: 4. The CDR3 loop is CASSLAFGRGTGELFF. The CDR3 nucleotides are TGTGCCAGCAGCTTAGCGTTCGGGAGGGGCACCGGGGAGCTGTTTTTT.

The chain couples TRBV4-3 to TRBJ1-4; no definite D call. Germline values: CDR1 LGHNA, CDR2 YSLEER. This CDR3 spans 15 amino acids. V was trimmed by 0 bases and J by 8 bases, leaving 13 bases between them. CDR3 bases: TGCGCCAGCAGCCAAGATGGGTGGGAAGGGGAAAAACTGTTTTTT. This translates into CASSQDGWEGEKLFF.

The chain links TRBV9 to TRBJ2-2; no definite D call. Trimming stripped 0 bases from V and 2 bases from J, with 11 bases between. Per the germline V gene, CDR1 is SGDLS and CDR2 is YYNGEE. The CDR3 totals 16 residues. Here the CDR3 reads CASSVELVANTGELFF. CDR3 in DNA: TGTGCCAGCAGCGTAGAATTAGTGGCCAACACCGGGGAGCTGTTTTTT.

This clone was observed a handful of times. The chain joins TRBV7-9 to TRBJ2-3; D unclear. V shed 5 bases and J shed 6 bases, with 6 bases lying between them. The V gene's germline CDR1 is SEHNR and CDR2 FQNEAQ (reference sequence). This CDR3 comprises 11 residues. The CDR3 region is CASSKQDTQYF. In DNA, the CDR3 is TGTGCCAGCAGCAAACAGGATACGCAGTATTTT.

This clone was seen just once. The chain is built from TRBV5-4 and TRBJ2-1; 7 nucleotides match TRBD1. This CDR3 is 15 amino acids long. Germline loops: CDR1 SGHNT, CDR2 YYREEE (reference sequence). The ends lost 2 bases at V and 9 bases at J; junction bases unmatched: 11. The CDR3, as DNA: TGTGCCAGCAGCTTTGGCAGGACAGGTGTGAGTGAGCAGTTCTTC. Its translation is CASSFGRTGVSEQFF.

The chain employs TRBV6-5 and TRBJ2-5; possibly TRBD1 or TRBD2 for D (5 bases each). V was shortened by 8 bases and J by 4 bases, with 11 bases between the two germline ends. This CDR3 spans 12 amino acids. In germline, CDR1 is MNHEY, CDR2 SVGAGI. CDR3 protein: CASRDRGETQYF. The DNA of the CDR3 is TGTGCCAGCCGGGACCGGGGAGAGACCCAGTACTTC.

This clone was picked up one time. The chain joins TRBV16 to TRBJ1-1; unclear D gene. Looked up from germline, CDR1 is KGHSY and CDR2 is FQNENV. CDR3 size: 15 residues. The V gene lost 0 bases and the J gene lost 5 bases, with 13 bases spanning the gap. CDR3 in DNA: TGTGCCAGCAGCCAATCGGCGTTTCGGGGTACTGAAGCTTTCTTT. Translation gives CASSQSAFRGTEAFF.

This clone has just a few counts. This sequence joins TRBV7-2 and TRBJ2-7, with 8 bases identical to TRBD2. Germline CDR1 and CDR2: SGHTA and FQGNSA. There are 15 residues in the CDR3. With 7 bases clipped from V and 5 bases from J, the junction kept 13 bases outside the gene matches. CDR3 amino acids: CASTLSQRGYDEQYF. The DNA of the CDR3 is TGTGCCAGCACCCTCTCTCAGCGGGGGTATGACGAGCAGTACTTC. Drawing the rest from reference TRBV7-2 and TRBJ2-7, the complete variable domain is GAGVSQSPSNKVTEKGKDVELRCDPISGHTALYWYRQSLGQGLEFLIYFQGNSAPDKSGLPSDRFSAERTGGSVSTLTIQRTQQEDSAVYLCASTLSQRGYDEQYFGPGTRLTVT.

This clone has a handful of counts. The genes are TRBV13 and TRBJ2-7, with 7 nucleotides matching TRBD2. Per the germline V gene, CDR1 is PRHDT and CDR2 is FYEKMQ (reference sequence). V lost 4 bases, J lost 5 bases, and 14 bases stayed unmatched. This CDR3 spans 16 amino acids. This CDR3 is CASSSGLLAINHEQYF. The CDR3 DNA follows: TGTGCCAGCAGCTCTGGTTTACTAGCGATTAACCACGAGCAGTACTTC.

The CDR3 spells CASRGTGGTEAFF. The CDR3 region has the DNA TGTGCCAGCAGAGGAACAGGAGGGACTGAAGCTTTCTTT. The chain is built from TRBV28 and TRBJ1-1; TRBD1 might be the D (5 bases). V gave up 6 bases and J gave up 5 bases, with 13 bases separating them. The CDR3 has 13 residues. In germline, CDR1 is MDHEN, CDR2 SYDVKM.

The sample holds one count of this clone. Here the CDR3 DNA reads TGTGCCAGCAGCCAACAGGGGGACCATGGCTACACCTTC. Encoded protein: CASSQQGDHGYTF. The chain is built from TRBV5-4 and TRBJ1-2; 8 bases match TRBD1. This CDR3 has 13 residues. J was trimmed by 6 bases and V by 4 bases; bases with no gene match: 5. The V gene's germline CDR1 is SGHNT and CDR2 YYREEE (reference sequence).

The chain uses TRBV28 and TRBJ2-7; D may correspond to TRBD1 or TRBD2 (5 bases each). The CDR3 is 14 residues long. The germline V gene encodes CDR1 MDHEN and CDR2 SYDVKM. V lost 4 bases to trimming and J lost 7 bases, with 17 bases between them. The CDR3: CASSWGRPREEQYF. As DNA, the CDR3 is TGTGCCAGCAGTTGGGGACGGCCTCGAGAGGAGCAGTACTTC.

V is TRBV2 and J is TRBJ2-3; a weak D match, TRBD2 (5 bases). The germline V gene encodes CDR1 SNHLY and CDR2 FYNNEI. The CDR3 totals 12 residues. Trimming removed 11 bases from V and 1 base from J, with 10 bases in between. CDR3 sequence reads: CAAGRGTDTQYF. CDR3 DNA sequence: TGTGCCGCGGGCCGCGGCACAGATACGCAGTATTTT.

The count of this clone is one. The V and J genes are TRBV28 and TRBJ2-7; D uncertain. Germline CDR1 and CDR2: MDHEN and SYDVKM. V was pared by 4 bases and J by 3 bases, with 13 bases between. This CDR3 is built from 14 residues. CDR3 amino acids: CASSSGSRIYEQYF. The CDR3 coding sequence is TGTGCCAGCAGTTCCGGGTCGCGCATCTACGAGCAGTACTTC.

This rearrangement joins TRBV6-5 to TRBJ1-6, with D possibly TRBD1 on 5 matching bases. This CDR3 has 16 amino acids. Germline V lookup: CDR1 MNHEY, CDR2 SVGAGI. V was clipped by 2 bases and J by 9 bases, with 17 bases between them. CDR3 in amino acids: CASSYGGVRVGSPLHF. The CDR3 DNA sequence: TGTGCCAGCAGTTACGGGGGAGTGAGGGTGGGTTCACCCCTCCACTTT.

This clone was recorded once. The genes are TRBV7-2 and TRBJ1-5; 7 nucleotides match TRBD1. V lost 5 bases and J lost 8; bases outside the gene matches: 9. CDR1 SGHTA and CDR2 FQGNSA come from the germline V gene. This CDR3 has 14 amino acids. CDR3 sequence reads: CASSPQTGTEPQHF. The CDR3 region has the DNA TGTGCCAGCAGCCCCCAGACAGGGACCGAGCCCCAGCATTTT.

This clone was recorded once. The V call is TRBV7-2, the J call TRBJ2-1; 11 bases match TRBD2. Unmatched junction bases numbered 6, after V lost 5 bases and J lost 0 bases. Germline loops: CDR1 SGHTA, CDR2 FQGNSA. The CDR3 contains 17 residues. This CDR3 is CASSPRTSGFSYNEQFF. CDR3 DNA: TGTGCCAGCAGCCCTCGGACTAGCGGGTTCTCCTACAATGAGCAGTTCTTC. The variable domain in full, with the rest retrieved from reference TRBV7-2 and TRBJ2-1, is GAGVSQSPSNKVTEKGKDVELRCDPISGHTALYWYRQSLGQGLEFLIYFQGNSAPDKSGLPSDRFSAERTGGSVSTLTIQRTQQEDSAVYLCASSPRTSGFSYNEQFFGPGTRLTVL.

This sequence joins TRBV6-5 and TRBJ2-7; perhaps TRBD2 as D (6 bases). CDR3 length: 15 residues. Germline V gene lookup returns CDR1 MNHEY and CDR2 SVGAGI. With 0 bases removed from V and 3 bases from J, the gap between germline ends came to 12 bases. The CDR3 loop reads CASSYSGGWGYEQYF. In DNA, the CDR3 is TGTGCCAGCAGTTACTCGGGAGGTTGGGGCTACGAGCAGTACTTC.

This clone appeared a few times. The chain joins TRBV7-9 to TRBJ2-7, with a weak D call TRBD2 (6 bases). The CDR3 is 12 amino acids. Trimming removed 5 bases at V and 9 bases at J, with 14 bases between. Germline-derived CDR1 and CDR2 are SEHNR and FQNEAQ (reference sequence). The CDR3 protein is CASSPGGSAQYF. The CDR3 DNA reads TGTGCCAGCAGCCCCGGGGGTAGCGCGCAGTACTTC.

This rearrangement joins TRBV6-5 to TRBJ2-3; 10 nucleotides line up with TRBD1. The germline V gene has CDR1 MNHEY and CDR2 SVGAGI. Trimming removed 0 bases from V and 1 base from J; junction bases left unmatched: 1. The CDR3 runs 16 residues. Here the CDR3 DNA reads TGTGCCAGCAGTTACTCCGGGACAGGGGGCACAGATACGCAGTATTTT. Protein sequence: CASSYSGTGGTDTQYF.

The chain uses TRBV6-1 and TRBJ2-1, with 9 positions matching TRBD2. The germline V gene encodes CDR1 MNHNS and CDR2 SASEGT. The CDR3 contains 15 residues. V dropped 8 bases and J dropped 2; count of bases not matched to a gene: 7. The CDR3 loop is CASRSGSGAYNEQFF. The CDR3 nucleotides read TGTGCCAGCCGTAGCGGGAGCGGGGCCTACAATGAGCAGTTCTTC.